A single sample is the source of the 15 T cell receptor beta chains below, sequenced in a study of T cell changes during pregnancy in multiple sclerosis. The repertoire was sequenced with immunoSEQ multiplex PCR; TCRdb's copy has only in-frame clones and lacks some. The sample carries 90,000 to 120,000 clones, about 89% recorded once. The sequences come from peripheral blood, collected after pregnancy. These receptors all stem from a female donor with multiple sclerosis, enrolled in a pregnancy study.

This chain connects TRBV27 to TRBJ2-2; TRBD2 agrees at 16 bases. Germline CDR1 MNHEY, CDR2 SMNVEV (reference sequence). J was trimmed by 6 bases and V by 4 bases; bases with no gene match: 11. The CDR3 sequence is 19 residues long. The CDR3 DNA follows: TGTGCCAGCAGTTCCTCTCGGGGGACTAGCGGGGGGGTCCCCGGGGAGCTGTTTTTT. Amino acid sequence: CASSSSRGTSGGVPGELFF.

This clone was seen a single time. The chain has TRBV28 and TRBJ1-2; D is unclear. The V end was cut by 3 bases, the J end by 2 bases, with 13 bases between. Germline values: CDR1 MDHEN, CDR2 SYDVKM. The CDR3 runs 15 residues. This chain's CDR3 is CASSFPGMGNYGYTF. CDR3 in DNA: TGTGCCAGCAGTTTTCCCGGTATGGGCAACTATGGCTACACCTTC.

V gene TRBV5-5 combines with J gene TRBJ2-7, with 8 positions matching TRBD2. V was pared by 5 bases and J by 2 bases, with 6 bases of the junction left unmatched. Germline-derived CDR1 and CDR2 are SGHKS and YYEKEE (reference sequence). The CDR3 extends over 14 amino acids. The CDR3 spells CASSRLALTYEQYF. The CDR3 DNA follows: TGTGCCAGCAGTCGACTAGCGCTAACCTACGAGCAGTACTTC.

The CDR3: CASLEEQGAYEQYF. CDR3 DNA: TGTGCCAGCCTAGAGGAACAGGGGGCTTACGAGCAGTACTTC. The gene calls are TRBV6-6 and TRBJ2-7, with TRBD1 matching over 9 bases. The germline V gene encodes CDR1 MNHNY and CDR2 SVGAGI (reference sequence). J lost 4 bases, V lost 8 bases, and 9 bases had no gene match. The CDR3 is 14 residues long.

CDR3 sequence reads: CASSHLGLAEETQYF. In DNA, the CDR3 is TGTGCCAGCAGCCACCTCGGCCTAGCGGAAGAGACCCAGTACTTC. The chain carries TRBV14 and TRBJ2-5; 7 nucleotides match TRBD2. The germline gives CDR1 SGHDN, CDR2 FVKESK. This CDR3 contains 15 residues. Trimming removed 3 bases from V and 3 bases from J; junction bases left unmatched: 7.

The chain links TRBV9 to TRBJ1-6; 7 bases align to TRBD1. The J segment lost 10 bases and the V segment lost 4 bases, leaving 14 bases of the junction unmatched. Germline lookup yields CDR1 SGDLS and CDR2 YYNGEE. The CDR3 covers 16 residues. The CDR3 nucleotides read TGTGCCAGCAGCCCTCGGGACAGATCAACTGAATCACCCCTCCACTTT. Translation: CASSPRDRSTESPLHF.

The gene calls are TRBV6-1 and TRBJ2-3, with no clear D. V was trimmed by 8 bases and J by 0 bases, leaving 6 bases between them. CDR1 is MNHNS, CDR2 SASEGT, per germline. The CDR3 runs 12 residues. The DNA for the CDR3 is TGTGCCAGCGATCAGAGCACAGATACGCAGTATTTT. This sequence encodes CASDQSTDTQYF.

The rearrangement uses TRBV5-6 and TRBJ2-3, with D uncertain. This CDR3 has 16 amino acids. The germline gives CDR1 SGHDT, CDR2 YYEEEE. The V end was cut by 0 bases, the J end by 1 base, with 12 bases between. The DNA for the CDR3 is TGTGCCAGCAGCTTGGCCCCCAGGCGTCGCACAGATACGCAGTATTTT. Encoded protein: CASSLAPRRRTDTQYF.

The genes are TRBV5-6 and TRBJ2-7, with D perhaps matching TRBD1 (5 bases). The CDR3 runs 13 residues. V lost 0 bases and J lost 3, with 7 bases in between. Per the germline V gene, CDR1 is SGHDT and CDR2 is YYEEEE. In nucleotides, the CDR3 is TGTGCCAGCAGCTTGGATAGGGGCTACGAGCAGTACTTC. Its protein is CASSLDRGYEQYF. The whole variable domain, remainder taken from reference TRBV5-6 and TRBJ2-7, is DAGVTQSPTHLIKTRGQQVTLRCSPKSGHDTVSWYQQALGQGPQFIFQYYEEEERQRGNFPDRFSGHQFPNYSSELNVNALLLGDSALYLCASSLDRGYEQYFGPGTRLTVT.

This clone came up once. The DNA of the CDR3 is TGTGCCAGCACCCAAAGAGTGCGGGACTTTAAGCAGTATTTT. Protein: CASTQRVRDFKQYF. The chain links TRBV6-6 to TRBJ2-3; tentatively, D is TRBD2 (6 bases). The germline CDR1 and CDR2 sequences are MNHNY and SVGAGI (reference sequence). This CDR3 has 14 residues. V shed 7 bases and J shed 11 bases, with 22 bases lying between them.

The V and J genes are TRBV6-4 and TRBJ2-3; 8 bases are a match to TRBD2. The CDR3 has 15 residues. The V gene end was trimmed by 3 bases and the J gene end by 0 bases; junction bases not matched to a gene: 2. CDR1 is MRHNA, CDR2 SNTAGT, per germline. CDR3 in amino acids: CASSDGGGSTDTQYF. The CDR3 region has the DNA TGTGCCAGCAGTGATGGCGGGGGGAGCACAGATACGCAGTATTTT.

The gene calls are TRBV6-6 and TRBJ1-2; tentative D call: TRBD1 (5 bases). The germline CDR1 and CDR2 sequences are MNHNY and SVGAGI (reference sequence). This CDR3 comprises 12 residues. Trimming removed 4 bases from V and 8 bases from J, with 11 bases in between. The CDR3 DNA is TGTGCCAGCAGTTGCAGGGTTTGCGGCTACACCTTC. Translated: CASSCRVCGYTF.

This clone is a singleton in its sample. The J gene is TRBJ1-6, the V gene TRBV14; the match to TRBD1 covers 7 bases. J was trimmed by 5 bases and V by 4 bases; bases with no gene match: 8. CDR1 is SGHDN and CDR2 is FVKESK in the germline V gene. The CDR3 consists of 16 residues. CDR3 bases: TGTGCCAGCAGCCGCCGCAGGGGGAGAGATAATTCACCCCTCCACTTT. It encodes CASSRRRGRDNSPLHF. Filled out from reference TRBV14 and TRBJ1-6, the complete variable domain reads EAGVTQFPSHSVIEKGQTVTLRCDPISGHDNLYWYRRVMGKEIKFLLHFVKESKQDESGMPNNRFLAERTGGTYSTLKVQPAELEDSGVYFCASSRRRGRDNSPLHFGNGTRLTVT.

The V and J genes are TRBV6-5 and TRBJ2-5; TRBD2 matches at 7 bases. The CDR3 consists of 13 residues. Germline values: CDR1 MNHEY, CDR2 SVGAGI. V trimming: 2 bases; J trimming: 5 bases; junction bases outside the gene matches: 2. CDR3 amino acids: CASSYARGETQYF. CDR3 coding DNA: TGTGCCAGCAGTTACGCGCGGGGGGAGACCCAGTACTTC.

In DNA form, the CDR3 reads TGTGCTAGTGTCAACGACGTGGGGGGTCGGCAGCCCCAGCATTTT. It is translated as CASVNDVGGRQPQHF. This chain joins TRBV12-5 and TRBJ1-5, with a tentative D call TRBD1 (5 bases). Trimming left V 7 bases short and J 7 bases short, with 20 bases between. Germline V lookup: CDR1 LGHNT, CDR2 FRNRAP. The CDR3 has 15 residues.